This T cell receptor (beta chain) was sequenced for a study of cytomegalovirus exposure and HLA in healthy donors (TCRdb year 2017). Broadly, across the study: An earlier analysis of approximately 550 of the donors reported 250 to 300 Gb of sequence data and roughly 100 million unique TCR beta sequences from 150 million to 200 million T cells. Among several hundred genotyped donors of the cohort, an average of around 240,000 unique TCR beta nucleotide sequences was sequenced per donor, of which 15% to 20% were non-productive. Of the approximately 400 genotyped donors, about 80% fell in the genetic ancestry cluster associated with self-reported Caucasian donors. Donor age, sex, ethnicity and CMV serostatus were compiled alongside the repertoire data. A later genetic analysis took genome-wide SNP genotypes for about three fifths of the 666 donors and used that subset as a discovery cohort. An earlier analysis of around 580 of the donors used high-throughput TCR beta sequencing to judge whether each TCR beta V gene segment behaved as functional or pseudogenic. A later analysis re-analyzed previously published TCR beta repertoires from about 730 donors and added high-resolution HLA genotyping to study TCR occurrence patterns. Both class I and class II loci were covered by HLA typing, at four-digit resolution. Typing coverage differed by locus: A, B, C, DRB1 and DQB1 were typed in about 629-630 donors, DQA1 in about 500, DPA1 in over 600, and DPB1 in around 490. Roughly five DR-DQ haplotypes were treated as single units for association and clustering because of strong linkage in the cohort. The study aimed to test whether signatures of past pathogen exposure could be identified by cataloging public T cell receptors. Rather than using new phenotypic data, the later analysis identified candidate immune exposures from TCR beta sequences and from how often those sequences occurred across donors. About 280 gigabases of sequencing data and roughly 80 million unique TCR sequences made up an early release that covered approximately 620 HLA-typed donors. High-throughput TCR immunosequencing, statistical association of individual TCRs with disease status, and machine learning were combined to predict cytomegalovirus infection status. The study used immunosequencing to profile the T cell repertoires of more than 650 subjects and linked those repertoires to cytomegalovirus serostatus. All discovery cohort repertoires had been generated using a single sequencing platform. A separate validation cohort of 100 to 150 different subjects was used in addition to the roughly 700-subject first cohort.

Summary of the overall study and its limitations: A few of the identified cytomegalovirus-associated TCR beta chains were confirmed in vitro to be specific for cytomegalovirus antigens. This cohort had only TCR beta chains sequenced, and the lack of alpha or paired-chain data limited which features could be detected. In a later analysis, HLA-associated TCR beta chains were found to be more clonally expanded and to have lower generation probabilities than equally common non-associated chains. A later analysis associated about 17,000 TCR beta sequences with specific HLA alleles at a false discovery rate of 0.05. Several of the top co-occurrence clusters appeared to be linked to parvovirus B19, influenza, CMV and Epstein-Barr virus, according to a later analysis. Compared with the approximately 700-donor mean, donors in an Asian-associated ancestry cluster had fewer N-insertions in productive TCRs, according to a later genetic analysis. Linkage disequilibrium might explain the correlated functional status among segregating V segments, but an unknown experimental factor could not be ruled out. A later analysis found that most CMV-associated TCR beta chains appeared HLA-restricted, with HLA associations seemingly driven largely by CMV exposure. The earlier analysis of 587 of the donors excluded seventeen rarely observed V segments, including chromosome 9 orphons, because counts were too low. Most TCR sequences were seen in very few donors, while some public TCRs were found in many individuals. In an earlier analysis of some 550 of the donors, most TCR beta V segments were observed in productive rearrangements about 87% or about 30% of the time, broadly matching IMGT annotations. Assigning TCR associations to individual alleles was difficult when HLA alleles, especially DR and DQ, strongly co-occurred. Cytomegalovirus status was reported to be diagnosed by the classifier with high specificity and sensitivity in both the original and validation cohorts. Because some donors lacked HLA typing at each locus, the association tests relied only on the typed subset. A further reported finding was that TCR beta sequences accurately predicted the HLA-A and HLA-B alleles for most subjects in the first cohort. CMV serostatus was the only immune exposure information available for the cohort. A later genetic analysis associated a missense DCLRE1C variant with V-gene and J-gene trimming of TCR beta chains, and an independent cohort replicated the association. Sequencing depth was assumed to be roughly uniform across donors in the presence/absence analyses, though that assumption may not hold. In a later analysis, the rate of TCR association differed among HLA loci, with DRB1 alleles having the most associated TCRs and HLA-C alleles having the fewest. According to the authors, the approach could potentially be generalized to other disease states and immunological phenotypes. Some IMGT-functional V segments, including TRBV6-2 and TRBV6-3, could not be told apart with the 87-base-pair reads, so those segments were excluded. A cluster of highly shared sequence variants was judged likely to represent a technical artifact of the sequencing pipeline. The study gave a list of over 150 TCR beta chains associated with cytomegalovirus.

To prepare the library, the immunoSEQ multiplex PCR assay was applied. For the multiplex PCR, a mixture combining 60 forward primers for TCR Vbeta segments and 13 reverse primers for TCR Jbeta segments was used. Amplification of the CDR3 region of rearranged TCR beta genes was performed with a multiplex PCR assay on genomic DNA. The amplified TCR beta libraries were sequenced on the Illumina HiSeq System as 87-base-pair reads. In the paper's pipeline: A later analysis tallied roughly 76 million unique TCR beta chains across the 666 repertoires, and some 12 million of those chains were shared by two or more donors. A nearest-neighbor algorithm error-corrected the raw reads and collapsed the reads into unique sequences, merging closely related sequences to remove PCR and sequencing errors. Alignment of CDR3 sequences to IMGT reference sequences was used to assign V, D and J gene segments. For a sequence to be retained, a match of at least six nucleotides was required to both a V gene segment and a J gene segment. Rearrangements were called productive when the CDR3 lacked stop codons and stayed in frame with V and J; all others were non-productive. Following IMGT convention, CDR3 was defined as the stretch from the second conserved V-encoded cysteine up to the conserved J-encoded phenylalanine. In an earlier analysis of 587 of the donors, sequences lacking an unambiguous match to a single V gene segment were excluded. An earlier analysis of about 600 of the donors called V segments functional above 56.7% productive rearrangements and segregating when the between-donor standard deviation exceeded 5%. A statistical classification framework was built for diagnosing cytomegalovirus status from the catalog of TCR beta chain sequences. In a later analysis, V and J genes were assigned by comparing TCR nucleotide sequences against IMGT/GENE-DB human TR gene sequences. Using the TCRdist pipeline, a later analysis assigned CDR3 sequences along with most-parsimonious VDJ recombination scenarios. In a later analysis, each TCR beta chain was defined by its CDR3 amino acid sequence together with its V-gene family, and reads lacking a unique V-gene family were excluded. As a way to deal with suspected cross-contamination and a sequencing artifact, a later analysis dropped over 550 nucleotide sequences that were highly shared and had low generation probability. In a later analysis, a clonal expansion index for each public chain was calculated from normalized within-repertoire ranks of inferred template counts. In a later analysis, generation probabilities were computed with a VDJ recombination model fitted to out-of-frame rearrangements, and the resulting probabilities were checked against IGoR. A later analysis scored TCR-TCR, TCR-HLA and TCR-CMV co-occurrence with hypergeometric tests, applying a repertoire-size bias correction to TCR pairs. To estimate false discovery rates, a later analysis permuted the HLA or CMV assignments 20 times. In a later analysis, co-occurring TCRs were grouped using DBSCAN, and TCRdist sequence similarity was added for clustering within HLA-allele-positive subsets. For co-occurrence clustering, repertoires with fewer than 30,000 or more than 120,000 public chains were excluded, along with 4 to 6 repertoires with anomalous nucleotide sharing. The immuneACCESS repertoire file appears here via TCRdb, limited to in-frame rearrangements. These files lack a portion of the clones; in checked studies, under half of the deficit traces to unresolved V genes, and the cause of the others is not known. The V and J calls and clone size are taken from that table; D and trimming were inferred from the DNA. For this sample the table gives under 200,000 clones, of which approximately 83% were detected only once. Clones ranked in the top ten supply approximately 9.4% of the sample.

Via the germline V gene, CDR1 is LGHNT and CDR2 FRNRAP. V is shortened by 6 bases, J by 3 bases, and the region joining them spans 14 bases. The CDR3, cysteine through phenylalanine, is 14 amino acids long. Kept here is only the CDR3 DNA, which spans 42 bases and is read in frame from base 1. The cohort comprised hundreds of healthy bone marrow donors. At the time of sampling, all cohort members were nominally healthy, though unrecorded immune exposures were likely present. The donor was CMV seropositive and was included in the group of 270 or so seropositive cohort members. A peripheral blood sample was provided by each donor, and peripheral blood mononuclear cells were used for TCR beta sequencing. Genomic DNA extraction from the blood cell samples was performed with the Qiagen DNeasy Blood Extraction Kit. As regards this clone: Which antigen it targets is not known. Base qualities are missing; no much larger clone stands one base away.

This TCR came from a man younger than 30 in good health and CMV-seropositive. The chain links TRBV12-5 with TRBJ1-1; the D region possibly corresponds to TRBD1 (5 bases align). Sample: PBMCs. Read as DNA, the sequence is TGTGCTAGTGGGCCCGGCGGGGGTGACACTGAAGCTTTCTTT. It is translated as CASGPGGGDTEAFF.